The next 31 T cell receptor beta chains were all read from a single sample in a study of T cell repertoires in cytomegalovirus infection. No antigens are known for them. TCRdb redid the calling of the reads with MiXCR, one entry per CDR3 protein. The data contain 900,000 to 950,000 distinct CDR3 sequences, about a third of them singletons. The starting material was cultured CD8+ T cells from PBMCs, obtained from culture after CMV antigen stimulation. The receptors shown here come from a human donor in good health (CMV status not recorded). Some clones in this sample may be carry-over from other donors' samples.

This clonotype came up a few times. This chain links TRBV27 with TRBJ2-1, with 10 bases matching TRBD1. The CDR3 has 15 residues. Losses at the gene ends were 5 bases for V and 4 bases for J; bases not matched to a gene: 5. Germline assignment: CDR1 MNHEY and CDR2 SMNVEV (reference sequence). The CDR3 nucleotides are TGTGCCAGCAGTAGGACAGGGGGGGGTTACAATGAGCAGTTCTTC. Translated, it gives CASSRTGGGYNEQFF.

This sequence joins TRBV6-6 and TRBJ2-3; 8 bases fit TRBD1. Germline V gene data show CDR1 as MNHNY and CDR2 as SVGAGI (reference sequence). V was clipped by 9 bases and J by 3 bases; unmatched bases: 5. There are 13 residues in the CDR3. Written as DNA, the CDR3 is TGTGCCAGAAGGACAGGGAGGACAGATACGCAGTATTTT. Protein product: CARRTGRTDTQYF.

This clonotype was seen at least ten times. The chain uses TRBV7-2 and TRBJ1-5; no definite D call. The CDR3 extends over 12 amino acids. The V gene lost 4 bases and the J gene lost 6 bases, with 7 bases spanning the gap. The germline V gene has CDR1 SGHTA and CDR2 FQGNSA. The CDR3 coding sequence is TGTGCCAGCAGCTCCGACGGTCAGCCCCAGCATTTT. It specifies CASSSDGQPQHF.

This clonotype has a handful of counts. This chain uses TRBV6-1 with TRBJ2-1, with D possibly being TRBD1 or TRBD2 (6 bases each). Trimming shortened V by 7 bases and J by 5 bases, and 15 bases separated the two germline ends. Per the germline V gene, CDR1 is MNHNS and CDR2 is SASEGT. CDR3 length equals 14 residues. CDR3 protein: CASTPGASHNEQFF. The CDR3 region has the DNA TGTGCCAGCACCCCGGGGGCCTCTCACAATGAGCAGTTCTTC.

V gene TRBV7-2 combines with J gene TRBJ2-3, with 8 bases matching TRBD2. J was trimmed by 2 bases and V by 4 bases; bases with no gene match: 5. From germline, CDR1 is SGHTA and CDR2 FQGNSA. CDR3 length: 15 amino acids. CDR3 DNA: TGTGCCAGCAGCTACGGGGGGGCGGACACAGATACGCAGTATTTT. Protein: CASSYGGADTDTQYF.

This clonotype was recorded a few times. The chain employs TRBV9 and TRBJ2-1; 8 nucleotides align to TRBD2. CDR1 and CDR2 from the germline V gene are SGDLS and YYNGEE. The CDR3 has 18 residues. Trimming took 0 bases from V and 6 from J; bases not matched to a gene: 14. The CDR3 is CASSVGKKPGLGSNEQFF. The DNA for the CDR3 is TGTGCCAGCAGCGTAGGTAAAAAGCCGGGACTAGGCTCCAATGAGCAGTTCTTC.

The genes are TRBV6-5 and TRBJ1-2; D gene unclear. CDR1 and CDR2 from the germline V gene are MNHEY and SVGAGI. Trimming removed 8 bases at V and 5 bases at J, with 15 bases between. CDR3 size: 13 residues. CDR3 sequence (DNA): TGTGCCAGCGCTGCGGATGCTTGGTATGGCTACACCTTC. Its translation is CASAADAWYGYTF.

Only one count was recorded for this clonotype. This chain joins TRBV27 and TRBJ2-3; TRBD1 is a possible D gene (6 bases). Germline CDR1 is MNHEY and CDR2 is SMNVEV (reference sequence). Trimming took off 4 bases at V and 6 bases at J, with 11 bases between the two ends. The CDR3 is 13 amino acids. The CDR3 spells CASSSYDRDTQYF. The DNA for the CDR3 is TGTGCCAGCAGTTCGTACGACAGGGATACGCAGTATTTT.

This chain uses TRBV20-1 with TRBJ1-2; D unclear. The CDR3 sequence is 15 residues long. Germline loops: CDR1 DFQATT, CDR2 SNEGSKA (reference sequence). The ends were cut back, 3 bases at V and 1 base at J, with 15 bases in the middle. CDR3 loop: CSASPGVEFNYGYTF. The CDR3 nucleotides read TGCAGTGCTAGCCCAGGCGTTGAATTTAACTATGGCTACACCTTC.

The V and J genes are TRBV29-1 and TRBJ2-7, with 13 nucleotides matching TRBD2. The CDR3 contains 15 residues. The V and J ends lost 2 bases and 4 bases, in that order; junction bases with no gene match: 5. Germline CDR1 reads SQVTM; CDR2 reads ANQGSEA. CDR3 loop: CSVETTSGGAYEQYF. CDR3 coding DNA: TGCAGCGTTGAAACCACTAGCGGGGGGGCTTACGAGCAGTACTTC.

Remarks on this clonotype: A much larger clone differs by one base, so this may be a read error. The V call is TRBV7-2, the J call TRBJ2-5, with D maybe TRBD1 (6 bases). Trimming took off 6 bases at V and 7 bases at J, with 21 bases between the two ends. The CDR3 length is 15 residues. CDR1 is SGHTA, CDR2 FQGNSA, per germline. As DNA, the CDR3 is TGTGCCAGCAGTCAAACAGGGAGCCCGAGGGGGACCCAGTACTTC. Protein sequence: CASSQTGSPRGTQYF.

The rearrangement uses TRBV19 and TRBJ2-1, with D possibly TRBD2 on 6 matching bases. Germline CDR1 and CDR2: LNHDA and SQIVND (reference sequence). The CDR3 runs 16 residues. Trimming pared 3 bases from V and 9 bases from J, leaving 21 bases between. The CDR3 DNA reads TGTGCCAGTAGTATCGGATCCCTAGCGATAGGGGTTGAGCAGTTCTTC. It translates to CASSIGSLAIGVEQFF.

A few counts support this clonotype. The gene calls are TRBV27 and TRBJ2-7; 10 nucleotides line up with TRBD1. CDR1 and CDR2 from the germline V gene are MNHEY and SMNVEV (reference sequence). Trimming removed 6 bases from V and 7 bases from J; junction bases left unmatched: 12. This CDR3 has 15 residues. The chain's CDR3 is CASRDSGTGEWEQYF. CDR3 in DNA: TGTGCCAGCAGAGACTCCGGGACAGGGGAGTGGGAGCAGTACTTC.

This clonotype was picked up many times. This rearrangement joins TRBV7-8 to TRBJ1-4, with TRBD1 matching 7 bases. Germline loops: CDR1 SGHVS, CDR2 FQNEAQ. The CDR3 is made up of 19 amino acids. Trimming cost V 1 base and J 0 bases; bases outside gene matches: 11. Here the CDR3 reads CASSLGESGTVATNEKLFF. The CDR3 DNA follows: TGTGCCAGCAGCTTAGGGGAATCCGGGACAGTCGCAACTAATGAAAAACTGTTTTTT.

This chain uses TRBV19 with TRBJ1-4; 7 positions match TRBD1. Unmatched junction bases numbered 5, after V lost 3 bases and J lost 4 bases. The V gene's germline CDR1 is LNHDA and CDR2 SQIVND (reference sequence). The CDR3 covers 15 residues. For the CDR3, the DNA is TGTGCCAGTAGTATGGGACAGTCGAGTAATGAAAAACTGTTTTTT. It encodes CASSMGQSSNEKLFF.

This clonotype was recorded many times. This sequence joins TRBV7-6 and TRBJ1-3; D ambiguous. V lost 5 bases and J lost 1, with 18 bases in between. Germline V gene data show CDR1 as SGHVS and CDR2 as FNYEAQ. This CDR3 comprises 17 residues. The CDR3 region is CASSTLAYLGSGNTIYF. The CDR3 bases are TGTGCCAGCAGCACCTTAGCCTATTTGGGTTCTGGAAACACCATATATTTT.

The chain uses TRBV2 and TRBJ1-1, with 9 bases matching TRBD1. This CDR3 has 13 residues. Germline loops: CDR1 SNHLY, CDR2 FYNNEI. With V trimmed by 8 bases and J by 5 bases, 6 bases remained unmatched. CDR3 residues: CASGDRAFTEAFF. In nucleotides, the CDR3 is TGTGCCAGCGGGGACAGGGCTTTTACTGAAGCTTTCTTT.

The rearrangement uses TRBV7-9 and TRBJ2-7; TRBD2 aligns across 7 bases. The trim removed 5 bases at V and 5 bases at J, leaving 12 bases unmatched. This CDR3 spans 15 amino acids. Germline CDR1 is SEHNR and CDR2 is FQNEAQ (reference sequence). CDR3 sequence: CASSPPGGRSDEQYF. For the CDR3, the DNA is TGTGCCAGCAGCCCCCCGGGGGGAAGGTCCGACGAGCAGTACTTC.

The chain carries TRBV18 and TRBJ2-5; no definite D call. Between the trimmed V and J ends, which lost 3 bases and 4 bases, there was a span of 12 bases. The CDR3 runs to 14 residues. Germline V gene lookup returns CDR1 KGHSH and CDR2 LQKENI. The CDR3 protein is CASSPDPTPETQYF. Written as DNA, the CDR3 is TGTGCCAGCTCACCCGACCCCACCCCAGAGACCCAGTACTTC.

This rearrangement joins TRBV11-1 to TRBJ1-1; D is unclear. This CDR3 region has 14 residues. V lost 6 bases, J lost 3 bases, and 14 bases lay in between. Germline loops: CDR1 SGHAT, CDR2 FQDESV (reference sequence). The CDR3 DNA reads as TGTGCCAGCAGGCACAGCGCTGGGGACACTGAAGCTTTCTTT. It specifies CASRHSAGDTEAFF.

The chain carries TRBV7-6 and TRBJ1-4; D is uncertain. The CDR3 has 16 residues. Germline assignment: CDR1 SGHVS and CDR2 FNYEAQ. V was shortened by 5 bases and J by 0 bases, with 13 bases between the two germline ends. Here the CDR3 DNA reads TGTGCCAGCAGCCCCCGGGCGTATTCAACTAATGAAAAACTGTTTTTT. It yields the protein CASSPRAYSTNEKLFF.

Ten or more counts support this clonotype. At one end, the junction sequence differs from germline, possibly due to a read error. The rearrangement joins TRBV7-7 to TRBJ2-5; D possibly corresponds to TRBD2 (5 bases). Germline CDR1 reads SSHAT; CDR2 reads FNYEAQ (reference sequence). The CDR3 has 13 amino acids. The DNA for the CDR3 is TGTGCTAGCAGCTTAGCGCGTTCAGAGACCCAGTACTTC. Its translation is CASSLARSETQYF.

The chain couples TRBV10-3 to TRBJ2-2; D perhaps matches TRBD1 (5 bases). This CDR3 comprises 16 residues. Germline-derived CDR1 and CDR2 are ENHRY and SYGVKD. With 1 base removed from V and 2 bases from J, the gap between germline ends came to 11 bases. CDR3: CAISELQDRNTGELFF. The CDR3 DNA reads TGTGCCATCAGTGAGTTACAGGATAGAAACACCGGGGAGCTGTTTTTT.

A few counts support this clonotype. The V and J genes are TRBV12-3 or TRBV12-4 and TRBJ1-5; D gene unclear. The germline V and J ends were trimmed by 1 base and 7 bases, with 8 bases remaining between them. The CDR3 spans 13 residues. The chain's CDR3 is CASSLGLKQPQHF. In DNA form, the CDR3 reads TGTGCCAGCAGTTTAGGCTTAAAACAGCCCCAGCATTTT.

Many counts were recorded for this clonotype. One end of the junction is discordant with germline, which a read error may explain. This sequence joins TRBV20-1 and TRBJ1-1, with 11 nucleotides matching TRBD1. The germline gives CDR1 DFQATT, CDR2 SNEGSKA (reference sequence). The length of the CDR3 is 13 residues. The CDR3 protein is CSARDGTGGKAFF. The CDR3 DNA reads TGCAGTGCCAGAGATGGGACAGGGGGTAAAGCTTTCTTT.

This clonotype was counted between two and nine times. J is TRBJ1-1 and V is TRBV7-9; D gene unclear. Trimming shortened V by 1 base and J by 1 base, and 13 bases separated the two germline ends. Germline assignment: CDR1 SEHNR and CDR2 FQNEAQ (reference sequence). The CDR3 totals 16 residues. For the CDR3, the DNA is TGTGCCAGCAGCTTAGGAGATAGGATCCCGAACACTGAAGCTTTCTTT. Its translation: CASSLGDRIPNTEAFF. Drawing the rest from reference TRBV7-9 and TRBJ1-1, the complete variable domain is DTGVSQNPRHKITKRGQNVTFRCDPISEHNRLYWYRQTLGQGPEFLTYFQNEAQLEKSRLLSDRFSAERPKGSFSTLEIQRTEQGDSAMYLCASSLGDRIPNTEAFFGQGTRLTVV.

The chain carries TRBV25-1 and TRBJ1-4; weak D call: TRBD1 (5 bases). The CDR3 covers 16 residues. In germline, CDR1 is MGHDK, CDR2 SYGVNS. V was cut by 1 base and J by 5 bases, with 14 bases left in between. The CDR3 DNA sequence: TGTGCCAGCAGTGAATCTCGGAGGGGCTGGAATGAAAAACTGTTTTTT. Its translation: CASSESRRGWNEKLFF.

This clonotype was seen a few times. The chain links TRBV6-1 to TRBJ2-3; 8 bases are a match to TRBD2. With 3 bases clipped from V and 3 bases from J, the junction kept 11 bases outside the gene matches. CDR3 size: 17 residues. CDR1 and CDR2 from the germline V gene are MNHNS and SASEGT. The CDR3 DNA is TGTGCCAGCAGTGAGAAAGCGGGGGCTGCCGGGACAGATACGCAGTATTTT. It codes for CASSEKAGAAGTDTQYF.

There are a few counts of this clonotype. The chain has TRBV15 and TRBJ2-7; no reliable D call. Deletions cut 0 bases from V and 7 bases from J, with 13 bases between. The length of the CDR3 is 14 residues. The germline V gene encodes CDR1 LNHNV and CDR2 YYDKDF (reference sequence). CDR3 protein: CATSRDNRLAEQYF. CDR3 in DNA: TGTGCCACCAGCAGAGATAACCGACTGGCAGAGCAGTACTTC.

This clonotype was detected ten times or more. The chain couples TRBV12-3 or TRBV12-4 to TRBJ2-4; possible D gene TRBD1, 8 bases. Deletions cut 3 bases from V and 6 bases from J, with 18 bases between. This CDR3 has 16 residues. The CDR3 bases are TGTGCCAGCAGTTTGAGGACAGGGAGGGAGCGAAACATTCAGTACTTC. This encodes CASSLRTGRERNIQYF.

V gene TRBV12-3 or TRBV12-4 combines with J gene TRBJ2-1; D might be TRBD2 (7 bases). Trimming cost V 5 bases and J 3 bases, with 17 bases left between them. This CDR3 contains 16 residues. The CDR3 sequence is CASSLGGDGFYNEQFF. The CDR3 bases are TGTGCCAGCAGTCTAGGGGGGGATGGCTTCTACAATGAGCAGTTCTTC.